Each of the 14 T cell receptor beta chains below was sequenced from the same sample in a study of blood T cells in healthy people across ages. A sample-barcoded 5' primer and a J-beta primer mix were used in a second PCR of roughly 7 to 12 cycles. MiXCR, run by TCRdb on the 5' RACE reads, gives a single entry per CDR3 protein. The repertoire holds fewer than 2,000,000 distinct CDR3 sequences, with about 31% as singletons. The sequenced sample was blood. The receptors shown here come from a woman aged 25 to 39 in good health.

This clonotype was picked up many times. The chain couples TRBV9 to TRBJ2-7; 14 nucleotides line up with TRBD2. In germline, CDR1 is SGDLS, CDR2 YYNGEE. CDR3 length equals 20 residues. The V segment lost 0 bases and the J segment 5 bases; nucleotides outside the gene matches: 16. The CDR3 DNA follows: TGTGCCAGCAGCGTAGTAAGGGAGACTAGCGGGAGGGCCAGTAGCCACGAGCAGTACTTC. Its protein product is CASSVVRETSGRASSHEQYF.

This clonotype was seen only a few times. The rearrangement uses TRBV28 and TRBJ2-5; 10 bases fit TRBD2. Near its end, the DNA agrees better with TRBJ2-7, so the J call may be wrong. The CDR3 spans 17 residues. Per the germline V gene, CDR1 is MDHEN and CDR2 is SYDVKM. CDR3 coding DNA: TGTGCCAGCAGTTACCCTAAGCGGGAGGGTTCGACGTACGAGCAGTACTTC. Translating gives CASSYPKREGSTYEQYF.

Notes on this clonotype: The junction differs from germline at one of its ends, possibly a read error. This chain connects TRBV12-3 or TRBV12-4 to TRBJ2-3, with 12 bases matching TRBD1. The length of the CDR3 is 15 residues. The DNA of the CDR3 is TGTGCCAGCAGAGGGGACAGGGGGCCACCAGATATGCAGTATTTT. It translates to CASRGDRGPPDMQYF.

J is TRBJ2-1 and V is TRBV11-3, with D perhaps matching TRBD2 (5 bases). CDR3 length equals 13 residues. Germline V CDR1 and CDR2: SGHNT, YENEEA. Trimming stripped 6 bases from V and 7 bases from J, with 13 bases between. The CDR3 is CASSLNQRNEQFF. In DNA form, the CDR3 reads TGTGCCAGCAGTCTTAACCAGCGGAATGAGCAGTTCTTC.

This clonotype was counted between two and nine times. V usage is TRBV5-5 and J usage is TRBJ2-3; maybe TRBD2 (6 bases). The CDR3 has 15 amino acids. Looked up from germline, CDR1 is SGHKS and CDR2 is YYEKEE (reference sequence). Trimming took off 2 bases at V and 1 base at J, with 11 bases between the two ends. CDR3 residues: CASSFPGVGTDTQYF. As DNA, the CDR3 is TGTGCCAGCAGCTTCCCGGGGGTAGGCACAGATACGCAGTATTTT.

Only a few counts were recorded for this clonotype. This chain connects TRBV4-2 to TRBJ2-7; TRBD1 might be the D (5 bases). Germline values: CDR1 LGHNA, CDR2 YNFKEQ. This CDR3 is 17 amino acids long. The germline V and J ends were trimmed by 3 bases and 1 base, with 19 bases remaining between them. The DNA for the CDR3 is TGTGCCAGCAGCCAGTCCCATGGGGCTCCCCATTCCTACGAGCAGTACTTC. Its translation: CASSQSHGAPHSYEQYF.

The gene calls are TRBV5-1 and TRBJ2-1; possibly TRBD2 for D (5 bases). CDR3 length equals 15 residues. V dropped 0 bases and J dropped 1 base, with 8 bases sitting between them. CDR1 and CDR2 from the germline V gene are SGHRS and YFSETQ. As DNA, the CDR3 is TGCGCCAGCAGCTTGGTTCAGCGGTCCTACAATGAGCAGTTCTTC. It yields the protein CASSLVQRSYNEQFF.

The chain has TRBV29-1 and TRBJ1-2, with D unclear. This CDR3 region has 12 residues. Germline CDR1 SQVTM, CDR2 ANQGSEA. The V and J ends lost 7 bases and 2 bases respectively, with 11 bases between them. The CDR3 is CSGWGVNYGYTF. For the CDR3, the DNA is TGCAGCGGATGGGGAGTAAACTATGGCTACACCTTC.

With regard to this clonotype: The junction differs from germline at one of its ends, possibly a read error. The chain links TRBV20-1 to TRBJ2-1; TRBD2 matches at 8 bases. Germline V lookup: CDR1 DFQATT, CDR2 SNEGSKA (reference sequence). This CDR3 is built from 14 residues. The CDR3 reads CSAQLAGGRNEQFF. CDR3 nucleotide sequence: TGCAGTGCTCAGCTTGCGGGAGGTCGCAATGAACAGTTCTTC.

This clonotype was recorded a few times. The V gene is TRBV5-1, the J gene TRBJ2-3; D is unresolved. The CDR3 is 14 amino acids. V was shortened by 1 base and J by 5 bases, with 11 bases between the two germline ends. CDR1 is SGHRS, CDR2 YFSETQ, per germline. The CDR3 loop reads CASSLRPRRDTQYF. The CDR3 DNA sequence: TGCGCCAGCAGCTTGCGGCCCAGGAGAGATACGCAGTATTTT.

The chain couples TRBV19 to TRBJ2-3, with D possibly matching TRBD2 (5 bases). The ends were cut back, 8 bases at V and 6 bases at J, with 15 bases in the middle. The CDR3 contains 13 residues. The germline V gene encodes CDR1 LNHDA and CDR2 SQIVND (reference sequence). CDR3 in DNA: TGTGCCAGTGGAGCAGGTTGGAGGGATACGCAGTATTTT. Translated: CASGAGWRDTQYF.

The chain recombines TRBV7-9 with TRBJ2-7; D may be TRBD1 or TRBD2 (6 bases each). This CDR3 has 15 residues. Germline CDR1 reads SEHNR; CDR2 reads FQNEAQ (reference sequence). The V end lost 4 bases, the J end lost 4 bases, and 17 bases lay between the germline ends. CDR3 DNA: TGTGCCAGCAGCTACTCCGGGGGCGTAGAATACGAGCAGTACTTC. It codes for CASSYSGGVEYEQYF.

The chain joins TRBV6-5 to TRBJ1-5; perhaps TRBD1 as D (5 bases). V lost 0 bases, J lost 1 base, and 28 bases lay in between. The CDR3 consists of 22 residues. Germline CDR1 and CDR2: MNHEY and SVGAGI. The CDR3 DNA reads TGTGCCAGCAGTTACTCACCAGGAGGGGTTCAGGCTGCCCGAGGAAGCAATCAGCCCCAGCATTTT. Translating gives CASSYSPGGVQAARGSNQPQHF.

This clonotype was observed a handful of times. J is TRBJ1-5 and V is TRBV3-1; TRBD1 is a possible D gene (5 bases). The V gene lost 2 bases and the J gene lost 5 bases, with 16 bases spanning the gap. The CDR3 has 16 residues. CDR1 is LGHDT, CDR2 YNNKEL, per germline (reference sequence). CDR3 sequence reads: CASSQQGVNVDQPQHF. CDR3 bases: TGTGCCAGCAGCCAACAGGGAGTTAATGTGGATCAGCCCCAGCATTTT.